The 9 T cell receptor beta chains presented below share a single source sample, sequenced in a study of blood T cell repertoires in COVID-19 (TCRdb year 2020). Libraries were constructed by the immunoSEQ multiplex PCR assay. Here the immuneACCESS table is served through TCRdb, limited to in-frame sequences with V and J called. Missing clones are a known gap in these copies; in checked studies unresolved V genes cover under half, and the rest lacks a known reason. Across this sample there are more than 300,000 clones, with 89% seen only once. The ten largest make up roughly 10% of the sample. Sequencing input: PBMCs or T cells enriched from blood (not recorded which). The receptors derive from a woman in her 30s who had recovered from COVID-19.

The rearrangement joins TRBV4-2 to TRBJ1-2; 7 bases line up with TRBD1. Losses at the gene ends were 1 base for V and 4 bases for J; bases not matched to a gene: 6. Germline values: CDR1 LGHNA, CDR2 YNFKEQ. The CDR3 covers 15 residues. The CDR3 coding sequence is TGTGCCAGCAGCCAAGTCGACAGGGACTCCTATGGCTACACCTTC. This gives the protein CASSQVDRDSYGYTF.

The chain joins TRBV11-2 to TRBJ2-2; D possibly corresponds to TRBD2 (5 bases). Germline V gene lookup returns CDR1 SGHAT and CDR2 FQNNGV. This CDR3 region has 17 residues. Trimming pared 3 bases from V and 5 bases from J, leaving 19 bases between. This CDR3 reads CASSFSAQLFGTGELFF. For the CDR3, the DNA is TGTGCCAGCAGCTTTAGCGCTCAGTTGTTCGGGACCGGGGAGCTGTTTTTT.

The genes are TRBV28 and TRBJ1-4, with D hard to call. Germline values: CDR1 MDHEN, CDR2 SYDVKM. This CDR3 has 14 residues. Trimming took 2 bases from V and 4 from J, leaving 8 bases between them. CDR3 region: CASSLRGLNEKLFF. CDR3 nucleotide sequence: TGTGCCAGCAGTTTACGCGGCCTTAATGAAAAACTGTTTTTT.

The CDR3 bases are TGTGCCAGCACTCCACCCACGGACAGCCCCTCTGGAAACACCATATATTTT. Translating it yields CASTPPTDSPSGNTIYF. J is TRBJ1-3 and V is TRBV6-4; D might be TRBD1 (6 bases). V was clipped by 7 bases and J by 0 bases, with 19 bases between them. The germline V gene encodes CDR1 MRHNA and CDR2 SNTAGT. This CDR3 has 17 residues.

V usage is TRBV29-1 and J usage is TRBJ2-4; 7 bases match TRBD1. The CDR3 loop spans 13 amino acids. Unmatched junction bases numbered 5, after V lost 7 bases and J lost 2 bases. Germline loops: CDR1 SQVTM, CDR2 ANQGSEA. CDR3 residues: CSAKTGTKNIQYF. The CDR3, as DNA: TGCAGCGCCAAGACAGGGACCAAAAACATTCAGTACTTC.

The chain is built from TRBV11-2 and TRBJ2-2, with D hard to call. V was cut by 5 bases and J by 1 base, with 5 bases left in between. CDR1 is SGHAT and CDR2 is FQNNGV in the germline V gene. The CDR3 contains 13 residues. The CDR3 nucleotides are TGTGCCAGCAGCCCGGTGAACACCGGGGAGCTGTTTTTT. This translates into CASSPVNTGELFF. The whole variable domain, remainder taken from reference TRBV11-2 and TRBJ2-2, is EAGVAQSPRYKIIEKRQSVAFWCNPISGHATLYWYQQILGQGPKLLIQFQNNGVVDDSQLPKDRFSAERLKGVDSTLKIQPAKLEDSAVYLCASSPVNTGELFFGEGSRLTVL.

The V and J genes are TRBV19 and TRBJ1-2, with TRBD1 matching over 7 bases. The J segment lost 0 bases and the V segment lost 7 bases, leaving 14 bases of the junction unmatched. Germline lookup yields CDR1 LNHDA and CDR2 SQIVND (reference sequence). The CDR3 runs 17 residues. CDR3 DNA sequence: TGTGCCAGTACCCTGGGACAGCCTAAAATGTCTAACTATGGCTACACCTTC. The encoded protein is CASTLGQPKMSNYGYTF.

The rearrangement joins TRBV4-2 to TRBJ1-3, with 8 bases that match TRBD1. Germline CDR1 is LGHNA and CDR2 is YNFKEQ. The trim removed 3 bases at V and 0 bases at J, leaving 7 bases unmatched. The CDR3 covers 17 residues. CDR3 nucleotide sequence: TGTGCCAGCAGCCAGGTGGGACAGGCGTTCTCTGGAAACACCATATATTTT. The encoded protein is CASSQVGQAFSGNTIYF.

The V call is TRBV4-2, the J call TRBJ2-3; D call uncertain. Trimming left V 0 bases short and J 3 bases short, with 16 bases between. This CDR3 contains 17 residues. In germline, CDR1 is LGHNA, CDR2 YNFKEQ. The CDR3 protein is CASSQEYGVAPTDTQYF. Written as DNA, the CDR3 is TGTGCCAGCAGCCAAGAGTATGGAGTCGCGCCGACAGATACGCAGTATTTT.